This T cell receptor (beta chain) was captured in a study of T-cell memory formation after mild COVID-19. In the study overall: For the most part, TCR clusters were specific to one donor. Whole-study findings and limits: Pre-infection memory held some responding clones, suggesting pre-existing cross-reactive T cells responded.

5'RACE primed at constant segments yielded TCR alpha and TCR beta cDNA libraries bearing sample barcodes and UMIs. One entry per CDR3 protein, called by TCRdb with MiXCR from the 5' RACE reads. In the table there are tens of thousands of distinct CDR3 sequences, approximately 13% of which are singletons. V dropped 4 bases and J dropped 3; count of bases not matched to a gene: 2. Germline-derived CDR1 and CDR2 are SGHRS and YFSETQ. The CDR3 has 15 amino acids. A remark on this clonotype: Its target is not known.

This chain connects TRBV5-1 to TRBJ2-5; 14 nucleotides match TRBD2. The clonotype originates from an adult woman who had mild COVID-19 (a few samples of this study predate the infection). Cell type and time point are not known. The sample comprised PBMCs or a T cell subset sorted from them (not recorded which). For the CDR3, the DNA is TGCGCCAGCAGCATGGGACTAGCGGGAGAAGAGACCCAGTACTTC. Residues: CASSMGLAGEETQYF.